This TCR beta chain is from a study of blood T cell repertoires in COVID-19. Turning to the study itself: COVID-19 samples from acute and convalescent phases originated in the United States, Italy and Spain. Sample material is recorded as cDNA or gDNA derived from T cells, B-cell-depleted T cells, or PBMCs.

J was trimmed by 5 bases and V by 5 bases; bases with no gene match: 7. From germline, CDR1 is KGHSH and CDR2 LQKENI. The CDR3 contains 15 residues. Using immunoSEQ multiplex PCR, the repertoire was profiled, and TCRdb retains in-frame clones only, with some absent. The sample records about 170,000 clones, just over 85% being singletons. Sample: peripheral blood. The chain is built from TRBV18 and TRBJ1-2; 11 bases line up with TRBD1. The TCR was taken from a man aged 45 to 65 with active or convalescent COVID-19. CDR3: CASSFGTGGLYGYTF. The CDR3, as DNA: TGTGCCAGCTCATTCGGGACAGGGGGGCTATATGGCTACACCTTC.